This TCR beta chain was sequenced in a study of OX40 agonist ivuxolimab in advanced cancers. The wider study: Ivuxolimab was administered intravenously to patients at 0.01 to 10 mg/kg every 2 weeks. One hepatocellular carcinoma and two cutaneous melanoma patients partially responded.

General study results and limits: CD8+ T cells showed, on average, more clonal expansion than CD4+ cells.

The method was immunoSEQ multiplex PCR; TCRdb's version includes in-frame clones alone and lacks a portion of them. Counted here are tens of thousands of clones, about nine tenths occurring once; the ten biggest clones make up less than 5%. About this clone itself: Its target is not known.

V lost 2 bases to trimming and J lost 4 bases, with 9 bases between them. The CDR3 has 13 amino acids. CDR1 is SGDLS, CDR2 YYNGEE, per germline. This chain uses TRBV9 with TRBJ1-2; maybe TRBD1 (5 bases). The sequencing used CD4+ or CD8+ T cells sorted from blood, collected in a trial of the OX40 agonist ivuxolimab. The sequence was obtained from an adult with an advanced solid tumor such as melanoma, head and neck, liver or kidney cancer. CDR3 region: CASSVDRGYGYTF. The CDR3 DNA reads TGTGCCAGCAGCGTTGACAGAGGCTATGGCTACACCTTC.